One sample yielded the 10 T cell receptor beta chains listed below, sequenced in a study of OX40 agonist ivuxolimab in advanced cancers. Generated by immunoSEQ multiplex PCR, the TCRdb table keeps only in-frame clones and is missing some. This sample has tens of thousands of clones, with roughly 81% found just once. Sequencing was performed on CD4+ or CD8+ T cells sorted from blood, taken in a trial of the OX40 agonist ivuxolimab. The receptors originated from an adult with an advanced solid tumor such as melanoma, head and neck, liver or kidney cancer.

The chain links TRBV19 to TRBJ2-6, with D possibly called TRBD1 or TRBD2 (5 bases each). V was clipped by 5 bases and J by 2 bases, with 10 bases between them. The CDR3 is 15 residues long. Germline values: CDR1 LNHDA, CDR2 SQIVND (reference sequence). The CDR3 region has the DNA TGTGCCAGTAGTCAGGGAGTTCCTGGGGCCAACGTCCTGACTTTC. As protein: CASSQGVPGANVLTF.

The chain couples TRBV5-4 to TRBJ2-6, with 8 bases lining up with TRBD2. This CDR3 is built from 17 residues. Trimming cost V 1 base and J 1 base; bases outside gene matches: 4. Germline V lookup: CDR1 SGHNT, CDR2 YYREEE (reference sequence). The CDR3, as DNA: TGTGCCAGCAGCTTGCAGCGGGAGTCTTCTGGGGCCAACGTCCTGACTTTC. Its translation: CASSLQRESSGANVLTF. The whole variable domain, remainder taken from reference TRBV5-4 and TRBJ2-6, is ETGVTQSPTHLIKTRGQQVTLRCSSQSGHNTVSWYQQALGQGPQFIFQYYREEENGRGNFPPRFSGLQFPNYSSELNVNALELDDSALYLCASSLQRESSGANVLTFGAGSRLTVL.

The chain has TRBV18 and TRBJ1-2, with D tentatively TRBD1 (6 bases). The CDR3 runs to 15 residues. Germline assignment: CDR1 KGHSH and CDR2 LQKENI. Trimming removed 8 bases from V and 0 bases from J, with 16 bases in between. The CDR3 nucleotides read TGTGCCAGCACAGGGTTTCGAGAGACTAACTATGGCTACACCTTC. Translated: CASTGFRETNYGYTF.

The chain is built from TRBV18 and TRBJ2-3, with D unresolved. The V and J ends lost 3 bases and 5 bases respectively, with 9 bases between them. The CDR3 runs 13 residues. Germline V CDR1 and CDR2: KGHSH, LQKENI. The DNA for the CDR3 is TGTGCCAGCTCACCTGGCTCGAGAGATACGCAGTATTTT. This gives the protein CASSPGSRDTQYF.

The rearrangement uses TRBV25-1 and TRBJ2-3; 10 bases fit TRBD2. This CDR3 comprises 16 residues. V shed 4 bases, J shed 5 bases, and the junction held 9 bases outside the gene matches. The V gene's germline CDR1 is MGHDK and CDR2 SYGVNS. The CDR3 region is CASSGEREGRGDTQYF. The CDR3 bases are TGTGCCAGCAGTGGAGAGCGGGAGGGCCGGGGAGATACGCAGTATTTT. Full variable domain (remainder filled in from reference TRBV25-1 and TRBJ2-3): EADIYQTPRYLVIGTGKKITLECSQTMGHDKMYWYQQDPGMELHLIHYSYGVNSTEKGDLSSESTVSRIRTEHFPLTLESARPSHTSQYLCASSGEREGRGDTQYFGPGTRLTVL.

The chain employs TRBV25-1 and TRBJ2-7; 10 nucleotides agree with TRBD1. CDR1 MGHDK and CDR2 SYGVNS come from the germline V gene. The CDR3 extends over 15 amino acids. Trimming cost V 7 bases and J 4 bases; bases outside gene matches: 10. CDR3 sequence: CASNAPGTGVYEQYF. In DNA, the CDR3 is TGTGCCAGCAACGCCCCCGGGACAGGGGTGTACGAGCAGTACTTC.

The rearrangement links TRBV7-9 to TRBJ2-5, with TRBD2 identical over 9 bases. From germline, CDR1 is SEHNR and CDR2 FQNEAQ (reference sequence). The CDR3 contains 17 residues. Unmatched junction bases numbered 9, after V lost 1 base and J lost 3 bases. CDR3 bases: TGTGCCAGCAGCTTAGGACCCTGGACTAGCGATGAAGAGACCCAGTACTTC. Translated, it gives CASSLGPWTSDEETQYF.

The chain is built from TRBV5-1 and TRBJ1-2; no firm D call. Looked up from germline, CDR1 is SGHRS and CDR2 is YFSETQ. The CDR3 is 12 amino acids. V gave up 4 bases and J gave up 3 bases, with 7 bases separating them. Here the CDR3 reads CASSLRHYGYTF. CDR3 DNA sequence: TGCGCCAGCAGCCTCAGACACTATGGCTACACCTTC.

The V call is TRBV5-6, the J call TRBJ2-7; D gene ambiguous. The germline V gene encodes CDR1 SGHDT and CDR2 YYEEEE. The CDR3 loop spans 12 amino acids. With 0 bases removed from V and 5 bases from J, the gap between germline ends came to 6 bases. The DNA of the CDR3 is TGTGCCAGCAGCTTGGTAGGCGACGAGCAGTACTTC. It codes for CASSLVGDEQYF.

The chain has TRBV18 and TRBJ2-7, with 9 bases that match TRBD1. The CDR3 has 18 amino acids. Germline CDR1 and CDR2: KGHSH and LQKENI. V lost 3 bases to trimming and J lost 6 bases; unmatched junction nucleotides: 18. CDR3 region: CASSPLQGGGTGTSEQYF. CDR3 in DNA: TGTGCCAGCTCACCCCTTCAGGGAGGAGGGACAGGGACGTCCGAGCAGTACTTC. Full variable domain (missing parts from reference TRBV18 and TRBJ2-7): NAGVMQNPRHLVRRRGQEARLRCSPMKGHSHVYWYRQLPEEGLKFMVYLQKENIIDESGMPKERFSAEFPKEGPSILRIQQVVRGDSAAYFCASSPLQGGGTGTSEQYFGPGTRLTVT.